This entry is about one T cell receptor beta chain. The antigen is undetermined. This sample is drawn from a study of T-cell memory formation after mild COVID-19. Looking at the study overall: The study found TCR clusters largely donor specific.

There are 15 residues in the CDR3. Trimming removed 1 base at V and 5 bases at J, with 14 bases between. Germline V gene data show CDR1 as SGHVS and CDR2 as FNYEAQ. Notes on the study in general: CD4+ contracting clones were mainly CM and EM; CD8+ ones, EMRA.

TCRdb re-called the 5' RACE reads through MiXCR, storing one row per CDR3 protein. The sample shows around 200,000 distinct CDR3 sequences, roughly 23% of them seen only once. The V and J genes are TRBV7-6 and TRBJ1-2; D unclear. Material for sequencing was PBMCs or a T cell subset sorted from them (not recorded which). The origin of this receptor is an adult woman who had mild COVID-19 (a few samples of this study predate the infection). Cell type and time point are not known. CDR3 nucleotides: TGTGCCAGCAGCTTAGATACGGGAATGGGGTATGGCTACACCTTC. Residues: CASSLDTGMGYGYTF.